Shown below are 22 T cell receptor beta chains from a single sample sequenced in a study of beta chain features in type 1 diabetes. Notes on the study in general: Shortening of TCRB CDR3s, moderate but significant, appeared in all four CD4+ subsets of Type 1 diabetes patients.

Their antigens are not known. The whole isolated RNA underwent reverse transcription, so sequencing captured expressed TCRB transcripts. The assay was immunoSEQ multiplex PCR, and TCRdb's table has in-frame clones only and misses some. The data contain under 70,000 clones, 55% to 70% of them singletons. Sample: stem cell memory CD4+ T cells from blood. Every receptor here comes from a woman aged 30 to 39 with type 1 diabetes.

This chain uses TRBV5-1 with TRBJ1-1; D is possibly TRBD1 (6 bases). Germline CDR1 is SGHRS and CDR2 is YFSETQ. This CDR3 comprises 14 residues. V was pared by 3 bases and J by 2 bases, with 11 bases between. CDR3 region: CASSSHRANTEAFF. CDR3 DNA: TGCGCCAGCAGCTCGCACAGGGCTAACACTGAAGCTTTCTTT.

The chain has TRBV5-6 and TRBJ2-3; 8 nucleotides line up with TRBD2. V gave up 1 base and J gave up 2 bases; unmatched junction bases: 6. The CDR3 runs to 16 residues. CDR1 is SGHDT and CDR2 is YYEEEE in the germline V gene. As DNA, the CDR3 is TGTGCCAGCAGCTTGCGAGCGGGAGTGACCACAGATACGCAGTATTTT. This translates into CASSLRAGVTTDTQYF. The full variable domain, its missing parts supplied by reference TRBV5-6 and TRBJ2-3, is DAGVTQSPTHLIKTRGQQVTLRCSPKSGHDTVSWYQQALGQGPQFIFQYYEEEERQRGNFPDRFSGHQFPNYSSELNVNALLLGDSALYLCASSLRAGVTTDTQYFGPGTRLTVL.

The chain links TRBV30 to TRBJ1-5; D is unclear. V gave up 1 base and J gave up 6 bases, with 10 bases separating them. The CDR3 is 13 amino acids. Germline-derived CDR1 and CDR2 are GTSNPN and SVGIG (reference sequence). CDR3 sequence (DNA): TGTGCCTGGAGTGGAGGGCCCACTCAGCCCCAGCATTTT. It is translated as CAWSGGPTQPQHF.

The chain joins TRBV6-5 to TRBJ2-5; TRBD1 matches at 8 bases. The CDR3 is made up of 15 amino acids. Germline lookup yields CDR1 MNHEY and CDR2 SVGAGI. V lost 0 bases, J lost 4 bases, and 4 bases stayed unmatched. In nucleotides, the CDR3 is TGTGCCAGCAGTTACTCGGGCAGGGGGCTAGAGACCCAGTACTTC. Its protein product is CASSYSGRGLETQYF.

V gene TRBV29-1 combines with J gene TRBJ1-1; no firm D call. Germline CDR1 is SQVTM and CDR2 is ANQGSEA. The CDR3 sequence is 11 residues long. Trimming shortened V by 4 bases and J by 3 bases, and 6 bases separated the two germline ends. Here the CDR3 DNA reads TGCAGCGTTGCCGGGTACACTGAAGCTTTCTTT. Translating it yields CSVAGYTEAFF.

V usage is TRBV19 and J usage is TRBJ2-4; 10 bases line up with TRBD2. V was pared by 3 bases and J by 7 bases, with 9 bases of the junction left unmatched. CDR3 length: 16 amino acids. CDR1 LNHDA and CDR2 SQIVND come from the germline V gene (reference sequence). The CDR3 DNA is TGTGCCAGTAGTATGTCGTTAGCGGGAGGAGGGAACATTCAGTACTTC. Protein sequence: CASSMSLAGGGNIQYF. The full variable domain, in which reference TRBV19 and TRBJ2-4 provide the parts outside the CDR3, is DGGITQSPKYLFRKEGQNVTLSCEQNLNHDAMYWYRQDPGQGLRLIYYSQIVNDFQKGDIAEGYSVSREKKESFPLTVTSAQKNPTAFYLCASSMSLAGGGNIQYFGAGTRLSVL.

The chain uses TRBV5-1 and TRBJ2-1; 8 nucleotides agree with TRBD2. Germline values: CDR1 SGHRS, CDR2 YFSETQ. The CDR3 loop spans 15 amino acids. V lost 9 bases and J lost 1; bases outside the gene matches: 9. The chain's CDR3 is CATQPGLGSYNEQFF. In nucleotides, the CDR3 is TGCGCCACCCAACCGGGACTAGGGTCCTACAATGAGCAGTTCTTC.

This chain connects TRBV6-5 to TRBJ2-5; no clear D. The ends were cut back, 5 bases at V and 5 bases at J, with 15 bases in the middle. Germline V gives CDR1 MNHEY, CDR2 SVGAGI. The CDR3 has 14 amino acids. CDR3 region: CASSLRPEAETQYF. Here the CDR3 DNA reads TGTGCCAGCAGTCTTCGCCCCGAGGCCGAGACCCAGTACTTC.

The chain combines TRBV29-1 with TRBJ2-7, with TRBD1 matching 7 bases. The junction had 0 bases not matched to a gene; V was cut back by 1 base and J by 3 bases. The CDR3 is 12 amino acids. Germline CDR1 reads SQVTM; CDR2 reads ANQGSEA. The CDR3 here is CSVEGDSYEQYF. The CDR3 DNA sequence: TGCAGCGTTGAAGGGGACAGCTACGAGCAGTACTTC.

In its sample, this clone was seen a few times. CDR3 bases: TGTGCCAGTAGTAGCTGGGATACAGGGAGAGGCTACACCTTC. This gives the protein CASSSWDTGRGYTF. The chain employs TRBV19 and TRBJ1-2; TRBD1 might be the D (6 bases). V lost 4 bases to trimming and J lost 8 bases, with 17 bases between them. Germline CDR1 and CDR2: LNHDA and SQIVND (reference sequence). This CDR3 comprises 14 residues.

This clone was detected only a few times. This sequence joins TRBV29-1 and TRBJ1-1; 8 bases fit TRBD1. CDR3 length: 14 residues. Germline CDR1 and CDR2: SQVTM and ANQGSEA. The V and J ends lost 7 bases and 1 base, in that order; junction bases with no gene match: 8. As DNA, the CDR3 is TGCAGCGCCCAACCGGGACAGGCGAACACTGAAGCTTTCTTT. It yields the protein CSAQPGQANTEAFF.

V is TRBV19 and J is TRBJ2-4; D is perhaps TRBD1 (6 bases). The germline gives CDR1 LNHDA, CDR2 SQIVND (reference sequence). The CDR3 spans 17 residues. Between the trimmed V and J ends, which lost 5 bases and 0 bases, there was a span of 17 bases. Written as DNA, the CDR3 is TGTGCCAGTAGTCACTCGACAGGATCCGTAGCCAAAAACATTCAGTACTTC. Translated, it gives CASSHSTGSVAKNIQYF.

The CDR3, as DNA: TGTGCCAGCAGCTTAGTAGGGGGCAGGGAAGAGACCCAGTACTTC. Residues: CASSLVGGREETQYF. The chain links TRBV7-6 to TRBJ2-5; 7 bases map to TRBD1. The CDR3 is made up of 15 amino acids. Germline values: CDR1 SGHVS, CDR2 FNYEAQ. The J segment lost 3 bases and the V segment lost 1 base, leaving 5 bases of the junction unmatched.

The rearrangement uses TRBV19 and TRBJ1-5, with TRBD1 matching over 9 bases. The CDR3 length is 13 residues. V lost 9 bases to trimming and J lost 7 bases; unmatched junction nucleotides: 7. CDR1 is LNHDA and CDR2 is SQIVND in the germline V gene (reference sequence). The CDR3 DNA reads as TGTGCCAGCAAAGACAGGGGGGAACAGCCCCAGCATTTT. This codes for CASKDRGEQPQHF.

A few counts support this clone. The genes are TRBV5-1 and TRBJ2-2; TRBD2 matches at 10 bases. Per the germline V gene, CDR1 is SGHRS and CDR2 is YFSETQ. The CDR3 has 17 residues. Losses at the gene ends were 4 bases for V and 2 bases for J; bases not matched to a gene: 8. Here the CDR3 reads CASSLPVAGGNTGELFF. The CDR3 DNA reads as TGCGCCAGCAGCCTCCCTGTAGCGGGAGGAAACACCGGGGAGCTGTTTTTT. The whole variable domain, remainder taken from reference TRBV5-1 and TRBJ2-2, is KAGVTQTPRYLIKTRGQQVTLSCSPISGHRSVSWYQQTPGQGLQFLFEYFSETQRNKGNFPGRFSGRQFSNSRSEMNVSTLELGDSALYLCASSLPVAGGNTGELFFGEGSRLTVL.

This clone came up a few times. V usage is TRBV5-1 and J usage is TRBJ2-7; 12 bases are shared with TRBD2. V lost 4 bases, J lost 0 bases, and 8 bases stayed unmatched. This CDR3 has 17 amino acids. Germline CDR1 and CDR2: SGHRS and YFSETQ. The CDR3 loop reads CASSQILAGGYSYEQYF. CDR3 sequence (DNA): TGCGCCAGCAGCCAAATACTAGCGGGAGGATACTCCTACGAGCAGTACTTC. Filled out from reference TRBV5-1 and TRBJ2-7, the complete variable domain reads KAGVTQTPRYLIKTRGQQVTLSCSPISGHRSVSWYQQTPGQGLQFLFEYFSETQRNKGNFPGRFSGRQFSNSRSEMNVSTLELGDSALYLCASSQILAGGYSYEQYFGPGTRLTVT.

V usage is TRBV7-3 and J usage is TRBJ2-1; 8 bases align to TRBD1. Germline CDR1 and CDR2: SGHTA and FQGTGA. The CDR3 runs to 15 residues. Losses at the gene ends were 3 bases for V and 5 bases for J; bases not matched to a gene: 6. CDR3 nucleotides: TGTGCCAGCAGCTTCGGACAGGGATGGAACAATGAGCAGTTCTTC. Protein sequence: CASSFGQGWNNEQFF.

The V call is TRBV13, the J call TRBJ2-1, with TRBD2 as a possible D gene (6 bases). V was shortened by 4 bases and J by 7 bases, with 20 bases between the two germline ends. Germline V gene data show CDR1 as PRHDT and CDR2 as FYEKMQ (reference sequence). The CDR3 sequence is 16 residues long. The CDR3 region is CASSSHRDWEINEQFF. The CDR3 DNA reads as TGTGCCAGCAGCTCCCACCGGGACTGGGAGATTAATGAGCAGTTCTTC.

The V gene is TRBV5-1, the J gene TRBJ2-2; weak D call: TRBD1 (5 bases). Between the trimmed V and J ends, which lost 8 bases and 1 base, there was a span of 15 bases. The length of the CDR3 is 15 residues. Germline CDR1 SGHRS, CDR2 YFSETQ. This chain's CDR3 is CASRTHLMNTGELFF. As DNA, the CDR3 is TGCGCCAGTAGGACACACCTCATGAACACCGGGGAGCTGTTTTTT.

The chain employs TRBV2 and TRBJ2-3; D possibly corresponds to TRBD1 (5 bases). Germline V lookup: CDR1 SNHLY, CDR2 FYNNEI. V was trimmed by 8 bases and J by 4 bases, leaving 19 bases between them. The CDR3 length is 15 residues. The CDR3 here is CASQGQPAGPDTQYF. CDR3 sequence (DNA): TGTGCCAGCCAAGGACAACCGGCAGGGCCAGATACGCAGTATTTT.

The chain carries TRBV5-4 and TRBJ1-2, with 7 bases that match TRBD1. This CDR3 has 14 amino acids. The germline CDR1 and CDR2 sequences are SGHNT and YYREEE (reference sequence). The V segment lost 0 bases and the J segment 5 bases; nucleotides outside the gene matches: 4. Here the CDR3 reads CASSLAGTEYGYTF. The CDR3 nucleotides read TGTGCCAGCAGCTTGGCCGGGACAGAGTATGGCTACACCTTC.

In its sample, this clone was seen once. The rearrangement joins TRBV30 to TRBJ1-5, with D maybe TRBD1 (6 bases). Trimming took 0 bases from V and 1 from J, leaving 10 bases between them. CDR3 length equals 15 residues. From germline, CDR1 is GTSNPN and CDR2 SVGIG (reference sequence). This CDR3 reads CAWSVRDKSNQPQHF. The DNA for the CDR3 is TGTGCCTGGAGTGTACGGGACAAGAGCAATCAGCCCCAGCATTTT.